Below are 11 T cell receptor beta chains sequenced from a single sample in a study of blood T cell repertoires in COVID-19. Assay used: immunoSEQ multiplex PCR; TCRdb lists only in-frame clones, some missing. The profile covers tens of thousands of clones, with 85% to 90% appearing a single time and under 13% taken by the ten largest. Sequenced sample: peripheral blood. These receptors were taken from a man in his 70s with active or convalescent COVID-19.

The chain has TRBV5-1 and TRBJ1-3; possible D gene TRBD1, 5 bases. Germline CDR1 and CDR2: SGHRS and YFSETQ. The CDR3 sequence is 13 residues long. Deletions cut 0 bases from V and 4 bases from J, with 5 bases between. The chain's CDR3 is CASSLGQGNTIYF. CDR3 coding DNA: TGCGCCAGCAGCTTGGGACAGGGAAACACCATATATTTT.

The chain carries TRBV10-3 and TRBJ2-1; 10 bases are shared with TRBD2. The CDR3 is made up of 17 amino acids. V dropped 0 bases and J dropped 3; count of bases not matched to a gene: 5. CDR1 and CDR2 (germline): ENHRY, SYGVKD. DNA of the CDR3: TGTGCCATCAGTGAGTCGACGGGACTAGCGAGCTACAATGAGCAGTTCTTC. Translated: CAISESTGLASYNEQFF.

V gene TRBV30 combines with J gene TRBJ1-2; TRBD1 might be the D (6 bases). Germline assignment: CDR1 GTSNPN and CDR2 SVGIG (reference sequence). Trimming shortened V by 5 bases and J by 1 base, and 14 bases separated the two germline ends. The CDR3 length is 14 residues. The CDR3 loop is CAWSRDTYNYGYTF. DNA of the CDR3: TGTGCCTGGTCCCGGGACACCTATAACTATGGCTACACCTTC.

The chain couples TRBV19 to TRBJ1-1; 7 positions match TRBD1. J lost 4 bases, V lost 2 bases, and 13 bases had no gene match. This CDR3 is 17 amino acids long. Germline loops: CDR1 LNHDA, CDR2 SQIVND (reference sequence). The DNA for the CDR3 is TGTGCCAGTAGTATAATGGCGGACCTGTACAGGGGCACTGAAGCTTTCTTT. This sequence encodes CASSIMADLYRGTEAFF.

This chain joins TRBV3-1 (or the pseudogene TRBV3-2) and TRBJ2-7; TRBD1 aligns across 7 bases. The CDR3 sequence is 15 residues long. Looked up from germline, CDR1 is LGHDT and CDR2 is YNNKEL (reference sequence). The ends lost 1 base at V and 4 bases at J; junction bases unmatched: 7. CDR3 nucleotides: TGTGCCAGCAGCCAAGTTCAAGGGGGCGGATACGAGCAGTACTTC. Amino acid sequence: CASSQVQGGGYEQYF.

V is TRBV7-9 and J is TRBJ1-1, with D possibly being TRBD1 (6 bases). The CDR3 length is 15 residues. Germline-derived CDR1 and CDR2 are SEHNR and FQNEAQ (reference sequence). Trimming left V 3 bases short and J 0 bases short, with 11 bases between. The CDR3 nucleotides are TGTGCCAGCAGCTTGGACAGTTTCATGAACACTGAAGCTTTCTTT. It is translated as CASSLDSFMNTEAFF.

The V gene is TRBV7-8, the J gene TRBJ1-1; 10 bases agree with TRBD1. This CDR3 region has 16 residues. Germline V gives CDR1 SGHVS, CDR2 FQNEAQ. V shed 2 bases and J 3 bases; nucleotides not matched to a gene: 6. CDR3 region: CASSLRGQGWDTEAFF. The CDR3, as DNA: TGTGCCAGCAGCTTAAGGGGACAGGGGTGGGACACTGAAGCTTTCTTT.

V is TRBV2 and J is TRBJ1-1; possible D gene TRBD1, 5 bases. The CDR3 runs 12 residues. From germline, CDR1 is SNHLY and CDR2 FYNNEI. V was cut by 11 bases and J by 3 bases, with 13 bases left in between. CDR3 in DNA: TGTGCCGTCAGGGTAGAGGACACTGAAGCTTTCTTT. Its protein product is CAVRVEDTEAFF.

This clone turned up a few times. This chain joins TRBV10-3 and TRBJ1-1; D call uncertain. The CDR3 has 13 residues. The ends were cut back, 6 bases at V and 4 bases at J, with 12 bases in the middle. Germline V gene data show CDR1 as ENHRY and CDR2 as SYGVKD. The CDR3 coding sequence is TGTGCCATCAGGTCCGGCGGGGTCACTGAAGCTTTCTTT. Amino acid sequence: CAIRSGGVTEAFF.

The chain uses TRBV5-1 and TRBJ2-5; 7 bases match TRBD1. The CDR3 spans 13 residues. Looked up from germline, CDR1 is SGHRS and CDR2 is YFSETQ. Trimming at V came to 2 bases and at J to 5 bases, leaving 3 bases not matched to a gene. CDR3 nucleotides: TGCGCCAGCAGCTTTGGACAGGTGGAGACCCAGTACTTC. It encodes CASSFGQVETQYF.

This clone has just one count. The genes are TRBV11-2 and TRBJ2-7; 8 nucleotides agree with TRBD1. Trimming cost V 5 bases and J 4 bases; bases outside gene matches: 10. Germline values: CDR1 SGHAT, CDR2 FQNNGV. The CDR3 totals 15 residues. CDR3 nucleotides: TGTGCCAGCAGCGGGCAGGACAGGGACAAGTACGAGCAGTACTTC. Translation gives CASSGQDRDKYEQYF.